Shown below are 27 T cell receptor beta chains from a single sample sequenced in a study of CD4+ T cells in melanoma (dated by TCRdb to between 2021 and 2024). Libraries came from the immunoSEQ multiplex PCR assay. The clones in this table, taken by TCRdb from immuneACCESS, are in-frame only. Not every clone is retained; where verified, under half of the shortfall comes from an unresolved V gene, and the cause of the rest is unknown. This sample has over 100,000 clones in its table, and approximately 92% of those were observed once. The ten largest clones add up to about 3.5% of the sample. What was sequenced was peripheral blood. Receptors were obtained from a human donor with melanoma.

This chain joins TRBV7-2 and TRBJ1-4; D unclear. This CDR3 is 14 amino acids long. Germline V gives CDR1 SGHTA, CDR2 FQGNSA. V was cut by 1 base and J by 4 bases, with 7 bases left in between. CDR3 protein: CASSLVVGNEKLFF. In DNA form, the CDR3 reads TGTGCCAGCAGCTTAGTGGTGGGTAATGAAAAACTGTTTTTT.

This clone was seen just once. The gene calls are TRBV9 and TRBJ2-3; 13 bases fit TRBD2. This CDR3 has 15 residues. The germline CDR1 and CDR2 sequences are SGDLS and YYNGEE. V dropped 3 bases and J dropped 6; count of bases not matched to a gene: 4. CDR3 amino acids: CASSALTSGGDTQYF. The CDR3 DNA follows: TGTGCCAGCAGCGCCCTGACTAGCGGGGGGGATACGCAGTATTTT.

V is TRBV6-6 and J is TRBJ2-5; D remains unclear. Germline CDR1 is MNHNY and CDR2 is SVGAGI (reference sequence). The CDR3 contains 12 residues. Trimming left V 4 bases short and J 2 bases short, with 5 bases between. The CDR3 DNA reads TGTGCCAGCAGTTCAAATCAAGAGACCCAGTACTTC. It encodes CASSSNQETQYF.

The chain recombines TRBV19 with TRBJ1-3, with TRBD1 identical over 9 bases. The V gene's germline CDR1 is LNHDA and CDR2 SQIVND (reference sequence). J gave up 4 bases and V 7 bases, and 11 bases lay outside the gene matches. The CDR3 length is 16 residues. DNA for the CDR3: TGTGCCAGTACCACACTACAGGGGGCGTCAGGAAACACCATATATTTT. This sequence encodes CASTTLQGASGNTIYF.

This chain uses TRBV5-6 with TRBJ2-5; 9 bases line up with TRBD1. Germline CDR1 and CDR2: SGHDT and YYEEEE. Losses at the gene ends were 2 bases for V and 1 base for J; bases not matched to a gene: 6. CDR3 length: 16 residues. CDR3: CASSLKGQGLQETQYF. The CDR3 DNA reads TGTGCCAGCAGCTTAAAGGGACAGGGACTCCAAGAGACCCAGTACTTC.

Of note for this clone: The same CDR3 can be traced to other DNA sequences in this sample. This chain links TRBV28 with TRBJ1-5; D gene uncertain. Germline-derived CDR1 and CDR2 are MDHEN and SYDVKM. This CDR3 has 13 residues. Trimming left V 5 bases short and J 0 bases short, with 5 bases between. CDR3 bases: TGTGCCAGCAGTCGGGATAGCAATCAGCCCCAGCATTTT. This encodes CASSRDSNQPQHF.

V is TRBV28 and J is TRBJ1-4; D unclear. Trimming cost V 3 bases and J 4 bases, with 9 bases left between them. The CDR3 runs to 14 residues. The germline gives CDR1 MDHEN, CDR2 SYDVKM. The CDR3 region is CASSFLFRNEKLFF. In nucleotides, the CDR3 is TGTGCCAGCAGTTTTCTCTTCCGTAATGAAAAACTGTTTTTT.

The chain couples TRBV19 to TRBJ1-2; 7 nucleotides agree with TRBD1. CDR1 is LNHDA, CDR2 SQIVND, per germline (reference sequence). The CDR3 sequence is 14 residues long. J was trimmed by 4 bases and V by 6 bases; bases with no gene match: 8. Written as DNA, the CDR3 is TGTGCCAGTAGGACCTTGACAGGGCTCTATGGCTACACCTTC. It codes for CASRTLTGLYGYTF.

The chain employs TRBV4-2 and TRBJ2-5, with TRBD2 identical over 8 bases. The J call may be faulty, since TRBJ2-7 better matches the DNA end. CDR1 is LGHNA and CDR2 is YNFKEQ in the germline V gene. The CDR3 totals 15 residues. In nucleotides, the CDR3 is TGTGCCAGCAGCCAGGCGGGGACTAGAGGGTACGAGCAGTACTTC. It codes for CASSQAGTRGYEQYF.

V is TRBV28 and J is TRBJ1-1; perhaps TRBD1 as D (6 bases). Looked up from germline, CDR1 is MDHEN and CDR2 is SYDVKM. This CDR3 contains 13 residues. V lost 6 bases and J lost 3, with 11 bases in between. CDR3 sequence (DNA): TGTGCCAGCAGACTACAGGGAGACACTGAAGCTTTCTTT. Amino acid sequence: CASRLQGDTEAFF. The full variable domain, in which reference TRBV28 and TRBJ1-1 provide the parts outside the CDR3, is DVKVTQSSRYLVKRTGEKVFLECVQDMDHENMFWYRQDPGLGLRLIYFSYDVKMKEKGDIPEGYSVSREKKERFSLILESASTNQTSMYLCASRLQGDTEAFFGQGTRLTVV.

The rearrangement joins TRBV4-1 to TRBJ2-5; D unresolved. Trimming removed 5 bases from V and 0 bases from J, with 16 bases in between. CDR1 MGHRA and CDR2 YSYEKL come from the germline V gene. This CDR3 comprises 16 residues. CDR3 in amino acids: CASSEGVTRDQETQYF. In DNA, the CDR3 is TGCGCCAGCAGCGAAGGTGTGACAAGAGACCAAGAGACCCAGTACTTC.

The J gene is TRBJ2-5, the V gene TRBV5-1, with 8 bases that match TRBD2. After removal of 2 bases from V and 5 bases from J, the junction contained 5 bases not matched to a gene. The CDR3 spans 14 residues. Looked up from germline, CDR1 is SGHRS and CDR2 is YFSETQ. This CDR3 is CASSLGLARETQYF. The CDR3 coding sequence is TGCGCCAGCAGCTTAGGACTAGCCCGGGAGACCCAGTACTTC.

The chain links TRBV29-1 to TRBJ2-1, with 11 bases lining up with TRBD2. V trimming: 1 base; J trimming: 6 bases; junction bases outside the gene matches: 2. The CDR3 consists of 14 residues. CDR1 is SQVTM, CDR2 ANQGSEA, per germline. In DNA form, the CDR3 reads TGCAGCGTTGAAGCTAGCGGGAGGCCCAATGAGCAGTTCTTC. Protein product: CSVEASGRPNEQFF.

The chain carries TRBV19 and TRBJ2-7, with D perhaps matching TRBD1 (6 bases). The CDR3 covers 15 residues. Germline V gene data show CDR1 as LNHDA and CDR2 as SQIVND (reference sequence). V was clipped by 1 base and J by 6 bases, with 16 bases between them. Written as DNA, the CDR3 is TGTGCCAGTAGTATAGGAGCCGGGACACTCACCGAGCAGTACTTC. Amino acid sequence: CASSIGAGTLTEQYF.

J is TRBJ2-1 and V is TRBV9; 9 bases agree with TRBD2. The CDR3 loop spans 18 amino acids. V was clipped by 0 bases and J by 0 bases; unmatched bases: 7. Germline V gene data show CDR1 as SGDLS and CDR2 as YYNGEE. The CDR3 protein is CASSVVASGAYSYNEQFF. The DNA of the CDR3 is TGTGCCAGCAGCGTAGTGGCTAGCGGGGCCTACTCCTACAATGAGCAGTTCTTC.

The rearrangement links TRBV27 to TRBJ1-2; TRBD1 is a possible D gene (5 bases). V gave up 5 bases and J gave up 4 bases, with 11 bases separating them. The CDR3 sequence is 13 residues long. Germline values: CDR1 MNHEY, CDR2 SMNVEV (reference sequence). The CDR3 coding sequence is TGTGCCAGCAGTGCCCAGGGAAGCTATGGCTACACCTTC. Amino acid sequence: CASSAQGSYGYTF.

The chain has TRBV15 and TRBJ2-1; no reliable D call. Looked up from germline, CDR1 is LNHNV and CDR2 is YYDKDF (reference sequence). The CDR3 has 14 residues. With 3 bases removed from V and 0 bases from J, the gap between germline ends came to 6 bases. Here the CDR3 reads CATSSSNSYNEQFF. The CDR3 region has the DNA TGTGCCACCAGCAGCTCTAACTCCTACAATGAGCAGTTCTTC.

This sequence joins TRBV7-3 and TRBJ2-6; no definite D call. The CDR3 totals 14 residues. Germline V gene sequence: CDR1 SGHTA, CDR2 FQGTGA. The V and J ends lost 2 bases and 5 bases respectively, with 7 bases between them. CDR3 region: CASSLPGRANVLTF. The CDR3 DNA reads TGTGCCAGCAGCTTACCGGGCAGGGCCAACGTCCTGACTTTC.

V and J are TRBV5-1 and TRBJ2-3; TRBD1 might be the D (6 bases). V was clipped by 5 bases and J by 5 bases, with 15 bases between them. Germline V CDR1 and CDR2: SGHRS, YFSETQ. The CDR3 extends over 14 amino acids. CDR3 coding DNA: TGCGCCAGCAGACAGTACAGGGTTGAAGATACGCAGTATTTT. It codes for CASRQYRVEDTQYF.

V and J are TRBV5-1 and TRBJ2-1; D unclear. The CDR3 sequence is 15 residues long. The germline V gene encodes CDR1 SGHRS and CDR2 YFSETQ. Trimming stripped 1 base from V and 0 bases from J, with 8 bases between. CDR3: CASSLNQRSYNEQFF. In DNA form, the CDR3 reads TGCGCCAGCAGCTTGAACCAACGCTCCTACAATGAGCAGTTCTTC. The entire variable domain, with the rest obtained from reference TRBV5-1 and TRBJ2-1, is as follows: KAGVTQTPRYLIKTRGQQVTLSCSPISGHRSVSWYQQTPGQGLQFLFEYFSETQRNKGNFPGRFSGRQFSNSRSEMNVSTLELGDSALYLCASSLNQRSYNEQFFGPGTRLTVL.

The rearrangement uses TRBV7-2 and TRBJ2-3, with a possible D match to TRBD2 (6 bases). The CDR3 length is 14 residues. CDR1 is SGHTA and CDR2 is FQGNSA in the germline V gene. Trimming cost V 4 bases and J 9 bases, with 17 bases left between them. CDR3: CASSSGLEGGTQYF. In DNA, the CDR3 is TGTGCCAGCAGCTCAGGTCTGGAGGGTGGGACGCAGTATTTT.

The chain links TRBV4-3 to TRBJ2-1; TRBD2 aligns across 7 bases. Germline trimming cut 1 base from V and 8 bases from J; bases unmatched to any gene: 8. Per germline, CDR1 LGHNA and CDR2 YSLEER. CDR3 size: 15 residues. The CDR3 spells CASSQARLAAYEQFF. The CDR3 DNA sequence: TGCGCCAGCAGCCAAGCTCGACTAGCCGCCTATGAGCAGTTCTTC.

The gene calls are TRBV7-2 and TRBJ1-1, with D hard to call. V was clipped by 5 bases and J by 0 bases, with 10 bases between them. The CDR3 length is 14 residues. Germline lookup yields CDR1 SGHTA and CDR2 FQGNSA. The CDR3 bases are TGTGCCAGCAGCCTTGAGGCATTGAACACTGAAGCTTTCTTT. Amino acids: CASSLEALNTEAFF.

The J gene is TRBJ1-5, the V gene TRBV7-2, with a tentative D call TRBD1 (6 bases). This CDR3 region has 19 residues. V lost 5 bases, J lost 2 bases, and 25 bases lay in between. The germline V gene has CDR1 SGHTA and CDR2 FQGNSA. CDR3 in amino acids: CASSPNRAGVYTRNQPQHF. The CDR3 DNA reads as TGTGCCAGCAGCCCCAACAGGGCCGGGGTTTATACGCGCAATCAGCCCCAGCATTTT.

This sequence joins TRBV2 and TRBJ2-3; 15 bases match TRBD2. V shed 6 bases, J shed 0 bases, and the junction held 7 bases outside the gene matches. Per germline, CDR1 SNHLY and CDR2 FYNNEI. CDR3 length: 18 residues. This chain's CDR3 is CASRLGLAGGLSTDTQYF. CDR3 DNA sequence: TGTGCCAGCAGGCTGGGACTAGCGGGAGGACTTAGCACAGATACGCAGTATTTT.

The chain has TRBV7-9 and TRBJ1-5; D is uncertain. Trimming stripped 5 bases from V and 5 bases from J, with 7 bases between. The CDR3 is 12 residues long. CDR1 is SEHNR, CDR2 FQNEAQ, per germline (reference sequence). The CDR3 sequence: CASSLQHQPQHF. The CDR3 nucleotides are TGTGCCAGCAGCCTTCAACATCAGCCCCAGCATTTT.

The CDR3 is CASSPLPGEGSYEQYF. The CDR3 region has the DNA TGCGCCAGCAGCCCTCTTCCGGGGGAGGGCTCCTACGAGCAGTACTTC. This sequence joins TRBV4-3 and TRBJ2-7; 7 nucleotides agree with TRBD2. The V gene's germline CDR1 is LGHNA and CDR2 YSLEER. Losses at the gene ends were 4 bases for V and 0 bases for J; bases not matched to a gene: 9. The CDR3 is 16 residues long.